One and the same sample provided the 6 T cell receptor beta chains below, sequenced in a study of technical replicates of blood from several donors. Profiled with immunoSEQ multiplex PCR; TCRdb holds only in-frame clones, not every one. The repertoire has approximately 58,000 clones, around nine tenths of them found once; the top ten carry about 5%. Input material: PBMCs. These receptor sequences come from a human donor in good health. Some clones in this sample may be carry-over from other donors' samples.

The chain joins TRBV6-5 to TRBJ1-6; possible D gene TRBD1, 5 bases. Germline CDR1 MNHEY, CDR2 SVGAGI. CDR3 length: 15 residues. The V gene lost 6 bases and the J gene lost 9 bases, with 18 bases spanning the gap. The CDR3 protein is CASSQSGPGGSPLHF. DNA of the CDR3: TGTGCCAGCAGCCAGTCTGGACCGGGGGGTTCACCCCTCCACTTT.

The J gene is TRBJ2-1, the V gene TRBV7-2, with 10 nucleotides matching TRBD1. Germline-derived CDR1 and CDR2 are SGHTA and FQGNSA. The CDR3 is 16 residues long. J was trimmed by 6 bases and V by 1 base; bases with no gene match: 6. This CDR3 reads CASSLDPGQGSNEQFF. The CDR3 bases are TGTGCCAGCAGCTTAGACCCGGGACAGGGGTCCAATGAGCAGTTCTTC.

The chain couples TRBV2 to TRBJ1-1; D remains ambiguous. CDR1 is SNHLY, CDR2 FYNNEI, per germline. The CDR3 spans 12 residues. The ends were cut back, 6 bases at V and 5 bases at J, with 10 bases in the middle. DNA for the CDR3: TGTGCCAGCAGCCACTTCAGGACTGAAGCTTTCTTT. It yields the protein CASSHFRTEAFF.

The genes are TRBV7-3 and TRBJ2-2; 8 nucleotides agree with TRBD2. CDR1 and CDR2 (germline): SGHTA, FQGTGA. This CDR3 contains 14 residues. Germline trimming cut 4 bases from V and 6 bases from J; bases unmatched to any gene: 4. The CDR3 region has the DNA TGTGCCAGCAGCTCACGGGGGGGCTCCGGGGAGCTGTTTTTT. It translates to CASSSRGGSGELFF.

This clone was seen just once. The chain carries TRBV28 and TRBJ1-2; tentative D call: TRBD1 (6 bases). The length of the CDR3 is 12 residues. V lost 5 bases to trimming and J lost 8 bases, with 12 bases between them. CDR1 is MDHEN and CDR2 is SYDVKM in the germline V gene. The CDR3, as DNA: TGTGCCAGCAGTCAAGAGGGGGTCGGCTACACCTTC. Encoded protein: CASSQEGVGYTF.

In this sample, this clone turned up a few times. The chain uses TRBV11-1 and TRBJ1-6; D gene uncertain. V was cut by 4 bases and J by 7 bases, with 14 bases left in between. This CDR3 has 15 amino acids. CDR1 is SGHAT, CDR2 FQDESV, per germline (reference sequence). The CDR3 here is CASSSSILRNSPLHF. In DNA form, the CDR3 reads TGTGCCAGCAGCTCTTCAATCCTGAGAAATTCACCCCTCCACTTT.